The clone carrying this T cell receptor (beta chain) was picked up a small number of times. Its matching antigen is unknown. These data are taken from a study of beta chain features in type 1 diabetes. The study, taken as a whole, reports: Any HLA-type effect on TCRB rearrangement remained unresolved here. A greater similarity of naive, central memory and Treg TCRB repertoires was seen among patients than among healthy donors.

The junction had 3 bases not matched to a gene; V was cut back by 7 bases and J by 1 base. The CDR3 has 14 residues. Germline loops: CDR1 MNHNS, CDR2 SASEGT. Sequenced material consisted of expressed TCRB transcripts (all of the isolated RNA was reverse transcribed). Using immunoSEQ multiplex PCR, the repertoire was profiled, and TCRdb retains in-frame clones only, with some absent. Here the sample spans about 350,000 clones, around a fifth being singletons. This chain links TRBV6-1 with TRBJ2-1, with TRBD1 matching over 8 bases. The TCR comes from a woman between 18 and 29 years old in good health. Specimen: naive CD4+ T cells from blood. CDR3 sequence: CASNQGASYNEQFF. CDR3 nucleotides: TGTGCCAGCAATCAGGGGGCATCCTACAATGAGCAGTTCTTC.